The rows below give T cell receptor beta chains drawn from one sample of a study of control samples from healthy donors and cancer patients. The repertoire was sequenced with immunoSEQ multiplex PCR; TCRdb's copy has only in-frame clones and lacks some. The table lists over 200,000 clones, around 79% of them singletons. What was sequenced was PBMCs. Source of these receptors: a woman aged 55-75 years with lung cancer. CDR3s include the opening cysteine and the closing phenylalanine or tryptophan. Each record gives: J gene, V gene, CDR3 protein.

TRBJ2-7 TRBV11-2 CASSLPSIYEQYF
TRBJ2-7 TRBV7-9 CASSLAGGREQYF
TRBJ1-4 TRBV6-1 CASSGSAGGAPNEKLFF
TRBJ1-1 TRBV3-1/TRBV3-2 CASSLTGADTEAFF
TRBJ2-2 TRBV5-1 CASSSTTGELFF
TRBJ1-2 TRBV4-2 CASSRPLDRAHGYTF
TRBJ1-2 TRBV12-2 CASRSPGQSLYGYTF
TRBJ1-6 TRBV7-9 CASSVEQYNSPLHF
TRBJ1-3 TRBV30 CAWSVGTPITSYSGNTIYF
TRBJ1-1 TRBV27 CASQGVGTEAFF
TRBJ2-2 TRBV5-4 CASSLEGRELFF